This paragraph covers one T cell receptor beta chain sequence. Antigen specificity is unknown. These data come from a study of cytomegalovirus exposure and HLA in healthy donors. Regarding the study as a whole: Most TCR beta V segments were productive about 87% or about 30% of the time in an earlier analysis. Highly shared variants forming one cluster were likely a sequencing artifact.

V was trimmed by 2 bases and J by 0 bases, leaving 11 bases between them. The CDR3 extends over 15 amino acids. The V gene's germline CDR1 is LNHDA and CDR2 SQIVND (reference sequence). Researchers ran the PCR with 60 Vbeta and 13 Jbeta primers. Clones were read by immunoSEQ multiplex PCR, and TCRdb kept only the in-frame ones, dropping some. The data contain around 84,000 clones, less than 85% of them seen just once; the ten biggest clones take up around 15%. The donors (healthy individuals) were bone marrow donors. The sequence was collected from a human donor in good health. Sample: PBMCs. The chain recombines TRBV19 with TRBJ2-7, with D tentatively TRBD1 (6 bases). The CDR3: CASSIITGSSYEQYF. The DNA for the CDR3 is TGTGCCAGTAGTATAATTACAGGGAGCTCCTACGAGCAGTACTTC.